Included here is one T cell receptor beta chain sequence, with context. Its antigen is undetermined. The naive CD8 fraction comprised CD45RO-negative cells positively selected for CCR7 and excluded terminally differentiated effector memory CD45RA+ cells. TCRdb keeps only in-frame clones here, not all; method: immunoSEQ multiplex PCR. Of hundreds of thousands of clones listed, about 98% were seen once; the top ten hold approximately 0.3%. These data originate in a study of shared clonotypes between healthy human individuals. The study's findings and limits: The study's rarefaction showed incomplete sorted-subset sequencing despite large depth.

Trimming left V 1 base short and J 5 bases short, with 14 bases between. Germline V gene data show CDR1 as SGHAT and CDR2 as FQNNGV. The CDR3 is 16 residues long. The clonotype comes from a man aged 30-40 years in good health. The rearrangement uses TRBV11-2 and TRBJ1-4, with D unresolved. Input material: naive CD8+ T cells sorted from blood. The CDR3 is CASSLVMRWGNEKLFF. The CDR3 region has the DNA TGTGCCAGCAGCTTAGTCATGAGGTGGGGAAATGAAAAACTGTTTTTT.